This TCR beta chain was recovered during a study of blood T cell repertoires in COVID-19. Turning to the study itself: Italy, Spain and the United States were the sources of the convalescent and acute COVID-19 samples. PBMCs, B-cell-depleted T cells, or T cells were the source of the cDNA or gDNA that made up the material.

Trimming cost V 0 bases and J 4 bases; bases outside gene matches: 3. The germline V gene has CDR1 SGHRS and CDR2 YFSETQ. The length of the CDR3 is 14 residues. Per the study methods: Reference gene primer amplification in the assay estimated nucleated cell counts. Assay: immunoSEQ multiplex PCR; the TCRdb copy retains only in-frame clones and omits some. V, J and clone size derive from that table, while D and trimming were established from the DNA sequence. The sample has over 130,000 clones; around three quarters are singletons. Sequences were obtained from peripheral blood. The V gene is TRBV5-1, the J gene TRBJ1-1, with 7 positions matching TRBD1. The receptor comes from a man aged 50-60 years with acute or convalescent COVID-19. CDR3 sequence reads: CASSLGTGVTEAFF. Here the CDR3 DNA reads TGCGCCAGCAGCTTGGGCACAGGGGTCACTGAAGCTTTCTTT.